The clone carrying this T cell receptor (beta chain) was detected only once. Authors' analysis steps: Counts of nucleated cells, estimated from reference gene primer amplification, were obtained. TCRdb keeps only in-frame clones here, not all; method: immunoSEQ multiplex PCR. V, J and clone size were drawn from that table, and D and trimming were deduced from the DNA. Of tens of thousands of clones detected, around nine tenths appear once; the ten largest clones hold around 12%. This specimen belongs to a study of blood T cell repertoires in COVID-19. V gave up 10 bases and J gave up 2 bases; unmatched junction bases: 10. CDR3 length: 16 amino acids. Germline-derived CDR1 and CDR2 are SNHLY and FYNNEI.

The specimen sequenced was peripheral blood. The chain is built from TRBV2 and TRBJ2-2, with TRBD2 matching 10 bases. The sequence came from a human donor in a cohort sampled during active COVID-19. The donor label of this sample is uncertain. The CDR3 bases are TGTGCCACCTCTGGAGCGGGAGGGCGAAACACCGGGGAGCTGTTTTTT. It is translated as CATSGAGGRNTGELFF.